These T cell receptor beta chains were read from a single sample in a study of T cells after yellow fever vaccination. Using its own MiXCR run on the 5' RACE reads, TCRdb lists one record per CDR3 protein. Here the sample spans 300,000 or so distinct CDR3 sequences, approximately 4% being singletons. Sequencing used PBMCs, obtained 5 days after the yellow fever booster vaccination. The receptors here all came from a man between 18 and 29 years old who received the YFV17D yellow fever vaccine. Both conserved end residues are part of each CDR3. The D gene is left open where the match is weak. A clone size is listed for some rows: how often the clone was seen (once, few, many), or a class if it is expanded.

clone_size | d_call | j_call | v_call | cdr3_nt | cdr3_aa
NA | NA | TRBJ2-5 | TRBV19 | TGTGCCAGTAGTATACCTACCAGGGGCCGGGGAGAGACCCAGTACTTC | CASSIPTRGRGETQYF
many | TRBD1 | TRBJ2-5 | TRBV7-2 | TGTGCCAGCAGCTTAATTTTGGGACAGGGGGAAGAGACCCAGTACTTC | CASSLILGQGEETQYF
NA | TRBD1 | TRBJ1-1 | TRBV27 | TGTGCCAGTCGACGAACACAGGGGTTGTCTGAAGCTTTCTTT | CASRRTQGLSEAFF
many | TRBD1 | TRBJ1-1 | TRBV10-3 | TGTGCCATCAGTGTTGGGACAGGGTCCCCTGAAGCTTTCTTT | CAISVGTGSPEAFF
few | NA | TRBJ2-5 | TRBV4-1 | TGCGCCAGCAGCCAAGGAGGGTACGAGACCCAGTACTTC | CASSQGGYETQYF
few | NA | TRBJ1-2 | TRBV5-4 | TGTGCCAGCAGGCCTGGGGGGGACTATGGCTACACCTTC | CASRPGGDYGYTF
many | NA | TRBJ2-1 | TRBV9 | TGTGCCAGCAGCGTAGTGGCTAGCCGGAGTGAGCAGTTCTTC | CASSVVASRSEQFF
NA | NA | TRBJ1-1 | TRBV20-1 | TGCAGTGCTAGACCGACAGGAGGACGCAGTAGGACTGAAGCTTTCTTT | CSARPTGGRSRTEAFF
few | NA | TRBJ2-7 | TRBV12-3/TRBV12-4 | TGTGCCAGCAGTTTGAGTCTAACCTCCTACGAGCAGTACTTC | CASSLSLTSYEQYF
NA | TRBD1 | TRBJ2-3 | TRBV27 | TGTGCCAGCAGAAGTCCGACAGGGGTTTCACCAGATACGCAGTATTTT | CASRSPTGVSPDTQYF
many | NA | TRBJ2-3 | TRBV27 | TGTGCCAGCAGTTTTAGGCCCCGCAGCACAGATACGCAGTATTTT | CASSFRPRSTDTQYF
many | NA | TRBJ1-2 | TRBV20-1 | TGCAGTGCTAAGATTAATGGGGGCTATGGCTACACCTTC | CSAKINGGYGYTF
few | TRBD1 | TRBJ2-1 | TRBV18 | TGTGCCAGCTCAGCGCCGACAGGGTCTGAGCAGTTCTTC | CASSAPTGSEQFF
few | NA | TRBJ1-2 | TRBV12-3/TRBV12-4 | TGTGCCAGCAGTCCTTGGACATTCTTAGGGGACTATGGCTACACCTTC | CASSPWTFLGDYGYTF
few | NA | TRBJ1-1 | TRBV7-2 | TGTGCCGCAAGTAGTGGGATTATGAACACTGAAGCTTTCTTT | CAASSGIMNTEAFF
many | TRBD2 | TRBJ2-1 | TRBV5-1 | TGCGCCAGCAGCTTGGGTCTAGCGGGGCACAATGAGCAGTTCTTC | CASSLGLAGHNEQFF
many | TRBD1 | TRBJ2-6 | TRBV15 | TGTGCCACCAGCAGCCGGACAGGGTCTCTCTCTGGGGCCAACGTCCTGACTTTC | CATSSRTGSLSGANVLTF
few | TRBD2 | TRBJ2-7 | TRBV15 | TGTGCCACCAGCAGAGATAAAGGACTAGCAAGCGAGCAGTACTTC | CATSRDKGLASEQYF
few | NA | TRBJ2-7 | TRBV2 | TGTGCCAGCAGTGAAGCGCACTCCTACGAGCAGTACTTC | CASSEAHSYEQYF
NA | NA | TRBJ1-2 | TRBV5-6 | TGTGCCAGCAGCTTAGGGCAGGGGCTGATTAACTATGGCTACACCTTC | CASSLGQGLINYGYTF
few | NA | TRBJ2-5 | TRBV15 | TGTGCCACCAGCAGAGATGGGTCTACGGCACAAGAGACCCAGTACTTC | CATSRDGSTAQETQYF
few | TRBD2 | TRBJ2-3 | TRBV5-4 | TGTGCCAGCAGCGCTCGGGGGGGTGTTACAGATACGCAGTATTTT | CASSARGGVTDTQYF
NA | NA | TRBJ2-3 | TRBV6-2/TRBV6-3 | TGTGCCAGCAAGGGGAGCACAGATACGCAGTATTTT | CASKGSTDTQYF
many | TRBD1 | TRBJ1-1 | TRBV5-1 | TGCGCCAGCAGCTACCGGACAGGCGGGGGCACTGAAGCTTTCTTT | CASSYRTGGGTEAFF
many | NA | TRBJ1-2 | TRBV12-3/TRBV12-4 | TGTGCCAGCAGTTTATACAGGGTATGGGAGAATGGCTACACCTTC | CASSLYRVWENGYTF
NA | TRBD2 | TRBJ2-3 | TRBV5-1 | TGCGCCAGCAGCGCCGGAACTAGCGGAGGCACAGATACGCAGTATTTT | CASSAGTSGGTDTQYF
NA | NA | TRBJ1-6 | TRBV7-8 | TGTGCCAGCAGCCCGGGGAGGTTGAGGTATAATTCACCCCTCCACTTT | CASSPGRLRYNSPLHF
few | NA | TRBJ1-1 | TRBV4-3 | TGCGCCAGCAGCCAAGAGGGCGGATACACTGAAGCTTTCTTT | CASSQEGGYTEAFF